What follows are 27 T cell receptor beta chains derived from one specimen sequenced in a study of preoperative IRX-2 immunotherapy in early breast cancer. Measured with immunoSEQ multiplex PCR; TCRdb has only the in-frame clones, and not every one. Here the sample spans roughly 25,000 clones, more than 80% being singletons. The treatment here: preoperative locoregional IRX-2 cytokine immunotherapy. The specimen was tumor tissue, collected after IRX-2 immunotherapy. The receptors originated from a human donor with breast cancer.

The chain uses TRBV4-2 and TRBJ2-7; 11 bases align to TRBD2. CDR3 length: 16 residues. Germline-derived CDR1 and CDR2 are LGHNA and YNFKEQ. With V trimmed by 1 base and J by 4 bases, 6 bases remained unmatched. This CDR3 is CASSQVRLAGPYEQYF. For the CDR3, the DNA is TGTGCCAGCAGCCAAGTAAGACTAGCGGGACCTTACGAGCAGTACTTC.

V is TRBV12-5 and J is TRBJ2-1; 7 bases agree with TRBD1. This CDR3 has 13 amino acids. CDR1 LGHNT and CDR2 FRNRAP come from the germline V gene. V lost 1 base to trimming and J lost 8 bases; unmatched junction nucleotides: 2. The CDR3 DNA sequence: TGTGCTAGTGGTTTGGACAGGGGCTATGAGCAGTTCTTC. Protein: CASGLDRGYEQFF.

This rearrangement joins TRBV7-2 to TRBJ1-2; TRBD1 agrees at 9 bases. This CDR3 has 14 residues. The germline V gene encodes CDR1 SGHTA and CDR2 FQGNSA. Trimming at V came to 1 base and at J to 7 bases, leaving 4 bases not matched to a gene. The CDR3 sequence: CASSLGTGATGYTF. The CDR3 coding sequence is TGTGCCAGCAGCTTAGGGACAGGGGCCACTGGCTACACCTTC.

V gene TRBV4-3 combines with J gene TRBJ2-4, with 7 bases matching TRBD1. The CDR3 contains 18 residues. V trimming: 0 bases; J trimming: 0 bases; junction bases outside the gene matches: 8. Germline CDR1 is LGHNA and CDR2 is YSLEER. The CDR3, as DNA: TGCGCCAGCAGCCAAGACGCCCTGGACAGGCGAGCCAAAAACATTCAGTACTTC. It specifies CASSQDALDRRAKNIQYF.

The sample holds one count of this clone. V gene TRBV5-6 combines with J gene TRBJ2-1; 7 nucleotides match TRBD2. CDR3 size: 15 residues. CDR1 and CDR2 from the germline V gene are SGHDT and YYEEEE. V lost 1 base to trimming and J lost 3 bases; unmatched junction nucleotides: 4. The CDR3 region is CASSLLRGGYNEQFF. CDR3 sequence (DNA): TGTGCCAGCAGCTTGTTGCGCGGGGGCTACAATGAGCAGTTCTTC.

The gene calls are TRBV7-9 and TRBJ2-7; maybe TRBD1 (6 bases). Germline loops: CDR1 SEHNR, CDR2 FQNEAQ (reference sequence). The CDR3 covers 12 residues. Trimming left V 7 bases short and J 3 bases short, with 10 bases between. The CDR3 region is CASTQGYYEQYF. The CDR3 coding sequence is TGTGCCAGCACCCAGGGGTACTACGAGCAGTACTTC.

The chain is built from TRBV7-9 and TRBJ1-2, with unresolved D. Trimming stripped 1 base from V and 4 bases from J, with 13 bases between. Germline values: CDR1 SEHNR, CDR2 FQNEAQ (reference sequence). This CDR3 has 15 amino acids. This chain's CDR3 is CASSLGVAGSYGYTF. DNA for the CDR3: TGTGCCAGCAGCTTAGGGGTGGCAGGCTCCTATGGCTACACCTTC.

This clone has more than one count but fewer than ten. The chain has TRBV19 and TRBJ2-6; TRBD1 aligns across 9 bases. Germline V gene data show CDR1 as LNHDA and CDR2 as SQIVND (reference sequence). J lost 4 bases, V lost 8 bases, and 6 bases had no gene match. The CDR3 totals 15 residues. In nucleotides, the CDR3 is TGTGCCAGTTACGGGACAGGGTACGGGGCCAACGTCCTGACTTTC. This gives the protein CASYGTGYGANVLTF.

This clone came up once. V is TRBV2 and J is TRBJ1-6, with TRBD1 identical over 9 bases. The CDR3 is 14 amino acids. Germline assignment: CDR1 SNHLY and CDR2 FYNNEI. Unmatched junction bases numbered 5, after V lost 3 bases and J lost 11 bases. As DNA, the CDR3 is TGTGCCAGCAGTGAGGACAGGGGAACGGCACCCCTCCACTTT. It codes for CASSEDRGTAPLHF.

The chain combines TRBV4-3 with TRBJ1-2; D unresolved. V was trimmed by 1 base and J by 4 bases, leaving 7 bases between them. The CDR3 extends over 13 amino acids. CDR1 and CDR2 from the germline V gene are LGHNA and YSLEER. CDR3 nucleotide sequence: TGCGCCAGCAGCCAAGGTGGACTCTATGGCTACACCTTC. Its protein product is CASSQGGLYGYTF.

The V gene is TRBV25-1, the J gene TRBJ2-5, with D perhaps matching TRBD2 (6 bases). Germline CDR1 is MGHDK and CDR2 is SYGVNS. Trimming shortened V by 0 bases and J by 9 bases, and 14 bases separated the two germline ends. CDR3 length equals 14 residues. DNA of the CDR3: TGTGCCAGCAGTGAATACGGGGACTGGAGGGCCCAGTACTTC. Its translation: CASSEYGDWRAQYF.

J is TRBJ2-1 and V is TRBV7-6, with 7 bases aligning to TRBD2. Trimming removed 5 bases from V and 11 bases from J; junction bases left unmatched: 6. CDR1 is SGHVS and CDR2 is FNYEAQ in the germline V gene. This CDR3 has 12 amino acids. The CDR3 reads CASSTGLPKQFF. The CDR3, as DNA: TGTGCCAGCAGCACGGGACTACCCAAGCAGTTCTTC.

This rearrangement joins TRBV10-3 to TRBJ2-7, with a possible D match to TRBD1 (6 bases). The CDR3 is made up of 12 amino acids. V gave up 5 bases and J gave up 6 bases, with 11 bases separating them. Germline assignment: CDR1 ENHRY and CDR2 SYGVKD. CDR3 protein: CAISRQEVEQYF. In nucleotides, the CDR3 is TGTGCCATCAGTCGACAGGAGGTCGAGCAGTACTTC.

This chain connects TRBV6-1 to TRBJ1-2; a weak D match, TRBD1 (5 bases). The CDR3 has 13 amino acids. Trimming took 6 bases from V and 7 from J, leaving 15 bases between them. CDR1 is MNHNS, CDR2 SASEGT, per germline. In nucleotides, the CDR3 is TGTGCCAGCAGAAGGGACGTGCTCGGTGGCTACACCTTC. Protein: CASRRDVLGGYTF.

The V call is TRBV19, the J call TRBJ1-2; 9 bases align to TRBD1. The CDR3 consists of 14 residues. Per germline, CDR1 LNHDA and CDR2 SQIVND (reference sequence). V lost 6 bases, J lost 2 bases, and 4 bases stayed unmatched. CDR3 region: CASSSTGGNYGYTF. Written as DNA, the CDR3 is TGTGCCAGTAGCTCAACAGGGGGCAACTATGGCTACACCTTC.

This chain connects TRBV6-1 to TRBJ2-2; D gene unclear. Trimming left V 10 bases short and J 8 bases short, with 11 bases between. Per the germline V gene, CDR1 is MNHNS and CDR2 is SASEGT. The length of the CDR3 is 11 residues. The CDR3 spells CAIRPRGELFF. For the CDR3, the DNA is TGTGCCATCAGACCGAGGGGGGAGCTGTTTTTT.

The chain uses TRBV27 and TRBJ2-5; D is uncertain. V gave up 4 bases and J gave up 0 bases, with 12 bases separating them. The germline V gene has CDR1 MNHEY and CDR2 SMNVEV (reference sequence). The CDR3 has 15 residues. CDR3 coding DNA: TGTGCCAGCAGTTCCACCCAGGAGTACCAAGAGACCCAGTACTTC. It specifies CASSSTQEYQETQYF.

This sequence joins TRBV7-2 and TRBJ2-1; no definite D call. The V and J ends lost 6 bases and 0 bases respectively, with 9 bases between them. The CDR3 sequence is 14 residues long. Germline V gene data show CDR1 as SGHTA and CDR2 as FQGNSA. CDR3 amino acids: CASRAPSSYNEQFF. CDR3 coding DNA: TGTGCCAGCAGGGCTCCTAGCTCCTACAATGAGCAGTTCTTC.

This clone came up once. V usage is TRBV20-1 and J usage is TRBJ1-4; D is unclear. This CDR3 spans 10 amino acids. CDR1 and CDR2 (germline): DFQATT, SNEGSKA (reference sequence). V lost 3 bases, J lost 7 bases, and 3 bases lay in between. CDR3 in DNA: TGCAGTGCTAGTCGTGAAAAACTGTTTTTT. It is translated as CSASREKLFF.

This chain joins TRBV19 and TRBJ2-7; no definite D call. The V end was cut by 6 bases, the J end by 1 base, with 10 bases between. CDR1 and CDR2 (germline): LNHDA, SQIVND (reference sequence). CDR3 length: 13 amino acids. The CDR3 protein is CASSQDRSYEQYF. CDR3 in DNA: TGTGCCAGTAGCCAAGACCGGTCCTACGAGCAGTACTTC.

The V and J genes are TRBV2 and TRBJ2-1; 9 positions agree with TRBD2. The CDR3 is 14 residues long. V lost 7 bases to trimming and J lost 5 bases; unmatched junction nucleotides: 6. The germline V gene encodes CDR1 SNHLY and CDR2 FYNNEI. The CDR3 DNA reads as TGTGCCAGCAAAGCGGGGGGTACTCACAATGAGCAGTTCTTC. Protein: CASKAGGTHNEQFF.

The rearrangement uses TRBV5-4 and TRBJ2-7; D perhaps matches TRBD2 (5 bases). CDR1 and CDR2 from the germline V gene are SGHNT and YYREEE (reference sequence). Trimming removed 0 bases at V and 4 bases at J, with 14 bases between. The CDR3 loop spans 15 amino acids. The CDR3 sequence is CASSLGPDRDYEQYF. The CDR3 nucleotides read TGTGCCAGCAGCTTGGGGCCGGATCGGGATTACGAGCAGTACTTC.

In DNA, the CDR3 is TGTGCCAGCAGTGAAGGGGCAGGGGGCCTCTATGGCTACACCTTC. Translated, it gives CASSEGAGGLYGYTF. The genes are TRBV2 and TRBJ1-2, with 8 nucleotides matching TRBD1. CDR3 length: 15 residues. CDR1 and CDR2 (germline): SNHLY, FYNNEI. Unmatched junction bases numbered 5, after V lost 1 base and J lost 4 bases.

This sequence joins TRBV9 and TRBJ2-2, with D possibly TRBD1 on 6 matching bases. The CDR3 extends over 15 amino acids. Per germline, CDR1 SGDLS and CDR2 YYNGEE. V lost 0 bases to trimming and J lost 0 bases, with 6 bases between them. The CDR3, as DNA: TGTGCCAGCAGCGTAGGGACAGCGAACACCGGGGAGCTGTTTTTT. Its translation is CASSVGTANTGELFF.

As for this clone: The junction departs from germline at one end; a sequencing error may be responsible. The CDR3, as DNA: TGTGCCAGCAGTTCCGCCCTCGAGGGGCCCTTCGCCTTC. It yields the protein CASSSALEGPFAF. V usage is TRBV6-1 and J usage is TRBJ1-2, with D possibly TRBD1 on 5 matching bases. This CDR3 is 13 amino acids long. CDR1 MNHNS and CDR2 SASEGT come from the germline V gene.

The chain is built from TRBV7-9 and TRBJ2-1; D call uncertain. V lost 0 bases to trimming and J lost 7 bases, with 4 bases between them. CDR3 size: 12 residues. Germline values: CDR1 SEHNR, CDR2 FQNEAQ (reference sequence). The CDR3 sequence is CASSLALNEQFF. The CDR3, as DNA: TGTGCCAGCAGCTTAGCCTTGAATGAGCAGTTCTTC.

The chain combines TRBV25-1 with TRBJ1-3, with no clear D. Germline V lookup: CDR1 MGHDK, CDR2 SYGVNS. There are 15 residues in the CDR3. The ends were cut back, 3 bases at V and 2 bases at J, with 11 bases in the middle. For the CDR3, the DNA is TGTGCCAGCAGTGATGGACGAGCCACTGGAAACACCATATATTTT. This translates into CASSDGRATGNTIYF.